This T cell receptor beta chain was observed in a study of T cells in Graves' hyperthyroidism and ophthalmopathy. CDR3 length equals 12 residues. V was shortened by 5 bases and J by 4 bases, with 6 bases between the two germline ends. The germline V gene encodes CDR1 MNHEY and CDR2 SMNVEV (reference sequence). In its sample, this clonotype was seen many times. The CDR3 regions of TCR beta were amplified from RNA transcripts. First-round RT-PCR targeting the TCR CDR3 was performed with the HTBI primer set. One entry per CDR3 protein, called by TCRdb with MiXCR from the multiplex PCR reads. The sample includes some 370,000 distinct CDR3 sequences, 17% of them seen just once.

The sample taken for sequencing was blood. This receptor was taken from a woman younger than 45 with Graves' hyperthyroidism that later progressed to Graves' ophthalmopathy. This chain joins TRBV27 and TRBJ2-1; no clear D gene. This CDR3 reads CASSGPYNEQFF. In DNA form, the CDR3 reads TGTGCCAGCAGTGGCCCGTACAATGAGCAGTTCTTC.